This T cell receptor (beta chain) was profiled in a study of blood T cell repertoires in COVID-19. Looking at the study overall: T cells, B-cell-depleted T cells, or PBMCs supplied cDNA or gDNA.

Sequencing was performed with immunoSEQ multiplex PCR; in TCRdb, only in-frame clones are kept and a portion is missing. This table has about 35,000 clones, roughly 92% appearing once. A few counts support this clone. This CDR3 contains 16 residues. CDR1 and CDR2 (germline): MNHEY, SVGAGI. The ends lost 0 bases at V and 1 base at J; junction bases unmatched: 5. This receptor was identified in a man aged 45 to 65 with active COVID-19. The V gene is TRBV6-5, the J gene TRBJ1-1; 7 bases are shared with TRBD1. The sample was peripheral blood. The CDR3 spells CASSYSRGLSNTEAFF. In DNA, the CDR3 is TGTGCCAGCAGTTACTCGAGGGGGCTCTCGAACACTGAAGCTTTCTTT.